A single sample is the source of the 24 T cell receptor beta chains below, sequenced in a study of beta chain features in type 1 diabetes. Study outcomes and limitations: Patients with Type 1 diabetes showed moderately but significantly shorter TCRB CDR3s in all four CD4+ subsets.

Isolated RNA was reverse transcribed in full, so expressed TCRB transcripts were sequenced. The table came from immunoSEQ multiplex PCR; TCRdb's copy has only in-frame clones and leaves some out. The top ten clones hold roughly 0.04% of a sample with about 710,000 clones, around 15% of them seen once. No antigens are known for them. The material sequenced was naive CD4+ T cells from blood. These receptors were collected from a man aged 18-30 years with type 1 diabetes.

This chain joins TRBV25-1 and TRBJ2-5, with D possibly called TRBD1 or TRBD2 (5 bases each). V lost 2 bases to trimming and J lost 5 bases, with 18 bases between them. The CDR3 has 16 amino acids. Germline V lookup: CDR1 MGHDK, CDR2 SYGVNS. CDR3 nucleotides: TGTGCCAGCAGTGAAAGTCCGGGGCAAGGCTCGGAGACCCAGTACTTC. As protein: CASSESPGQGSETQYF.

The chain uses TRBV2 and TRBJ2-2; TRBD2 might be the D (5 bases). Germline assignment: CDR1 SNHLY and CDR2 FYNNEI. The CDR3 is made up of 15 amino acids. With 7 bases removed from V and 5 bases from J, the gap between germline ends came to 17 bases. As DNA, the CDR3 is TGTGCCAGCACCCTGAGGGTTGGTTTGACCGGGGAGCTGTTTTTT. Its protein product is CASTLRVGLTGELFF.

This clone has more than one count but fewer than ten. The rearrangement links TRBV20-1 to TRBJ1-2; unclear D gene. Germline lookup yields CDR1 DFQATT and CDR2 SNEGSKA (reference sequence). This CDR3 is 9 amino acids long. In nucleotides, the CDR3 is TGCTCAGAGGGCTATGGCTACACCTTC. Translation: CSEGYGYTF.

This rearrangement joins TRBV30 to TRBJ2-5, with D possibly matching TRBD1 (8 bases). Looked up from germline, CDR1 is GTSNPN and CDR2 is SVGIG (reference sequence). This CDR3 has 16 residues. Trimming pared 1 base from V and 5 bases from J, leaving 20 bases between. The CDR3 nucleotides are TGTGCCTGGAGTGAATTCCGGTTACAGGGGGGGGAGACCCAGTACTTC. Translation gives CAWSEFRLQGGETQYF.

The chain carries TRBV28 and TRBJ2-7; D possibly corresponds to TRBD1 (5 bases). This CDR3 contains 12 residues. Trimming pared 8 bases from V and 13 bases from J, leaving 21 bases between. Per germline, CDR1 MDHEN and CDR2 SYDVKM. The CDR3 DNA follows: TGTGCCAGCGGAACGTGGGGCATCGCAAATTACTTC. It codes for CASGTWGIANYF.

The rearrangement links TRBV18 to TRBJ1-1; no clear D gene. V was clipped by 3 bases and J by 2 bases, with 10 bases between them. The CDR3 sequence is 14 residues long. CDR1 is KGHSH, CDR2 LQKENI, per germline. Here the CDR3 DNA reads TGTGCCAGCTCACCGACGGACGGTAACACTGAAGCTTTCTTT. This gives the protein CASSPTDGNTEAFF.

This chain joins TRBV30 and TRBJ2-2; a possible D gene is TRBD1 (6 bases). Trimming took off 5 bases at V and 3 bases at J, with 16 bases between the two ends. CDR1 is GTSNPN and CDR2 is SVGIG in the germline V gene (reference sequence). This CDR3 spans 15 amino acids. The CDR3 loop reads CAWFGQGSDTGELFF. Here the CDR3 DNA reads TGTGCCTGGTTTGGGCAGGGGTCGGACACCGGGGAGCTGTTTTTT.

This clone has a handful of counts. V usage is TRBV5-1 and J usage is TRBJ2-3; 7 bases line up with TRBD2. V dropped 0 bases and J dropped 1; count of bases not matched to a gene: 5. Germline assignment: CDR1 SGHRS and CDR2 YFSETQ. This CDR3 contains 16 residues. CDR3 residues: CASSLGLADGTDTQYF. CDR3 nucleotides: TGCGCCAGCAGCTTGGGTCTAGCGGACGGCACAGATACGCAGTATTTT. Based on the CDR3 plus reference TRBV5-1 and TRBJ2-3, the full variable domain is KAGVTQTPRYLIKTRGQQVTLSCSPISGHRSVSWYQQTPGQGLQFLFEYFSETQRNKGNFPGRFSGRQFSNSRSEMNVSTLELGDSALYLCASSLGLADGTDTQYFGPGTRLTVL.

This chain connects TRBV10-3 to TRBJ1-1, with 7 bases aligning to TRBD1. Per germline, CDR1 ENHRY and CDR2 SYGVKD. The V gene end was trimmed by 4 bases and the J gene end by 7 bases; junction bases not matched to a gene: 3. This CDR3 contains 12 residues. The chain's CDR3 is CAISAGQLEAFF. CDR3 nucleotides: TGTGCCATCAGTGCGGGACAGCTTGAAGCTTTCTTT.

The V gene is TRBV6-1, the J gene TRBJ2-1; 10 bases fit TRBD2. CDR1 is MNHNS, CDR2 SASEGT, per germline. This CDR3 comprises 15 residues. J was trimmed by 3 bases and V by 1 base; bases with no gene match: 0. This CDR3 reads CASSEGTSGYNEQFF. CDR3 DNA: TGTGCCAGCAGTGAAGGGACTAGCGGCTACAATGAGCAGTTCTTC.

In DNA form, the CDR3 reads TGTGCCAGCAGCCAAGATATCGGTCAGCGGGGGGCCGAAGCTTTCTTT. This encodes CASSQDIGQRGAEAFF. V usage is TRBV4-2 and J usage is TRBJ1-1; TRBD1 is a possible D gene (6 bases). The V gene lost 0 bases and the J gene lost 8 bases, with 19 bases spanning the gap. Germline CDR1 LGHNA, CDR2 YNFKEQ. This CDR3 spans 16 amino acids.

The chain uses TRBV11-1 and TRBJ2-7; 13 nucleotides line up with TRBD2. This CDR3 is built from 15 residues. CDR1 is SGHAT and CDR2 is FQDESV in the germline V gene (reference sequence). V lost 4 bases, J lost 7 bases, and 7 bases stayed unmatched. CDR3 sequence: CASSSKLAGGREQYF. DNA for the CDR3: TGTGCCAGCAGCTCGAAACTAGCGGGAGGGCGTGAGCAGTACTTC.

The chain couples TRBV6-5 to TRBJ2-5; no definite D call. The germline gives CDR1 MNHEY, CDR2 SVGAGI. The CDR3 length is 13 residues. V was pared by 5 bases and J by 5 bases, with 12 bases between. The CDR3 DNA reads as TGTGCCAGCAGTCGAGATCTAGAGGAGACCCAGTACTTC. Translating gives CASSRDLEETQYF.

This clone was counted between two and nine times. The chain recombines TRBV11-2 with TRBJ1-2; a weak D match, TRBD1 (5 bases). CDR1 is SGHAT and CDR2 is FQNNGV in the germline V gene. Trimming removed 1 base at V and 2 bases at J, with 20 bases between. The CDR3 covers 18 residues. The CDR3 DNA reads TGTGCCAGCAGCTTAGCGGGGGTGACAGTCGGATCGAACTATGGCTACACCTTC. Its protein is CASSLAGVTVGSNYGYTF.

The table lists this clone with a few counts. The chain uses TRBV6-6 and TRBJ1-6; no definite D call. Trimming left V 6 bases short and J 6 bases short, with 12 bases between. CDR3 length: 14 amino acids. Germline CDR1 MNHNY, CDR2 SVGAGI (reference sequence). CDR3 in DNA: TGTGCCAGCAGCCGAGCAGGCACTAATTCACCCCTCCACTTT. It translates to CASSRAGTNSPLHF.

The chain employs TRBV29-1 and TRBJ2-5; 13 positions match TRBD2. This CDR3 contains 15 residues. V shed 4 bases and J 1 base; nucleotides not matched to a gene: 3. CDR1 and CDR2 (germline): SQVTM, ANQGSEA. CDR3 in DNA: TGCAGCGTTGCACTAGCGGGAGGGACCCAAGAGACCCAGTACTTC. Residues: CSVALAGGTQETQYF.

This clone has a handful of counts. The identical CDR3 is also encoded by other nucleotide sequences in the sample. The V and J genes are TRBV9 and TRBJ2-3, with D possibly being TRBD2 (7 bases). Germline V gene sequence: CDR1 SGDLS, CDR2 YYNGEE. The V gene lost 0 bases and the J gene lost 6 bases, with 11 bases spanning the gap. The CDR3 has 14 residues. This CDR3 is CASSVAGGPDTQYF. CDR3 sequence (DNA): TGTGCCAGCAGCGTAGCCGGGGGGCCTGATACGCAGTATTTT.

This clone has only a few counts. V gene TRBV4-3 combines with J gene TRBJ2-5; D is unclear. The length of the CDR3 is 15 residues. Germline V CDR1 and CDR2: LGHNA, YSLEER. V was clipped by 0 bases and J by 2 bases, with 10 bases between them. CDR3 amino acids: CASSQDPVTQETQYF. The CDR3 nucleotides read TGCGCCAGCAGCCAAGATCCGGTCACTCAAGAGACCCAGTACTTC.

A few counts support this clone. The rearrangement joins TRBV5-1 to TRBJ2-1; TRBD2 matches 13 bases. V lost 5 bases, J lost 10 bases, and 9 bases stayed unmatched. This CDR3 has 15 amino acids. Germline CDR1 reads SGHRS; CDR2 reads YFSETQ. CDR3 bases: TGCGCCAGCAGTACCGGGACTAGCGGGATTGACGAGCAGTTCTTC. This encodes CASSTGTSGIDEQFF.

This clone was observed a few times. J is TRBJ2-2 and V is TRBV19; D may be TRBD2 (6 bases). The germline gives CDR1 LNHDA, CDR2 SQIVND (reference sequence). The CDR3 is 16 amino acids. Deletions cut 3 bases from V and 4 bases from J, with 15 bases between. The CDR3 DNA reads as TGTGCCAGTAGTATGTGGCAGGCCGGGAGCACCGGGGAGCTGTTTTTT. This gives the protein CASSMWQAGSTGELFF.

This clone occurred a few times. This CDR3 is CAWSGEVGKLFF. The CDR3 DNA sequence: TGTGCCTGGAGTGGGGAGGTCGGGAAACTGTTTTTT. The chain links TRBV30 to TRBJ1-4; D is unclear. The CDR3 is 12 residues long. Germline V gives CDR1 GTSNPN, CDR2 SVGIG (reference sequence). V lost 1 base to trimming and J lost 11 bases, with 11 bases between them.

This clone was counted a few times. This chain connects TRBV7-9 to TRBJ1-2; perhaps TRBD1 as D (6 bases). CDR1 and CDR2 from the germline V gene are SEHNR and FQNEAQ (reference sequence). The CDR3 runs 13 residues. V was trimmed by 4 bases and J by 4 bases, leaving 10 bases between them. Here the CDR3 DNA reads TGTGCCAGCAGCTCACAGGGCCTCTATGGCTACACCTTC. Residues: CASSSQGLYGYTF.

This clone was detected once. V usage is TRBV27 and J usage is TRBJ2-4; no definite D call. The ends were cut back, 6 bases at V and 0 bases at J, with 12 bases in the middle. The CDR3 length is 15 residues. Germline V gene data show CDR1 as MNHEY and CDR2 as SMNVEV (reference sequence). The CDR3 DNA reads as TGTGCCAGCAGAGGAACACACTCAGCCAAAAACATTCAGTACTTC. Translation: CASRGTHSAKNIQYF.

This clone was counted a few times. The chain couples TRBV7-9 to TRBJ1-5, with a weak D call TRBD1 (5 bases). Germline V gives CDR1 SEHNR, CDR2 FQNEAQ (reference sequence). This CDR3 has 13 residues. The V end was cut by 10 bases, the J end by 5 bases, with 15 bases between. The CDR3 region is CATGGQGDQPQHF. CDR3 bases: TGTGCCACCGGAGGGCAGGGTGATCAGCCCCAGCATTTT.